This T cell receptor (beta chain) was obtained from a study of cytomegalovirus exposure and HLA in healthy donors (dated by TCRdb to 2017 to 2019). Regarding the complete study: In an earlier analysis of approximately 500 of the donors, around 300 Gb of sequence data and 90 million to 120 million unique TCR beta sequences from roughly 180 million T cells were reported. An early release covering roughly 640 HLA-typed donors comprised approximately 300 gigabases of sequencing data and around 85 million unique TCR sequences. Among the approximately 420 genotyped donors, around 81% belonged to the genetic ancestry cluster associated with self-reported Caucasian donors. The aim of the study was to test whether cataloging public T cell receptors could identify signatures of past pathogen exposure. Using immunosequencing, the study profiled T cell repertoires from fewer than 700 subjects and related those repertoires to cytomegalovirus serostatus. Along with the roughly 700-subject first cohort, a separate validation cohort of more than 90 different subjects was used. The study combined high-throughput TCR immunosequencing, statistical association of individual TCRs with disease status, and machine learning to predict cytomegalovirus infection status. To study patterns of TCR occurrence, a later analysis re-analyzed previously published TCR beta repertoires from several hundred donors and added high-resolution HLA genotyping. The later analysis used no new phenotypic data to find candidate immune exposures, relying instead on TCR beta sequences and their occurrence across donors. To decide whether each TCR beta V gene segment behaved as functional or pseudogenic, an earlier analysis of some 600 of the donors relied on high-throughput TCR beta sequencing. Donor age, sex, ethnicity and CMV serostatus were compiled alongside the repertoire data. In a later genetic analysis, genome-wide SNP genotypes for about 65% of the 666 donors were used, and that subset was treated as a discovery cohort. Every discovery cohort repertoire had been produced on one sequencing platform. HLA typing covered class I and class II loci at four-digit resolution. The number of donors typed differed by locus, with about 629-640 for A, B, C, DRB1 and DQB1, about 500 for DQA1, nearly 610 for DPA1, and around 460 for DPB1. Because of strong linkage in the cohort, four to six DR-DQ haplotypes were treated as single units for association and clustering. Among 398 genotyped donors of the cohort, an average of approximately 220,000 unique TCR beta nucleotide sequences was sequenced per donor, of which 15% to 20% were non-productive.

Of note for this clone: Its antigen is not yet known. It has no much larger one-base neighbor in the sample; base qualities were not kept.

Libraries were constructed by the immunoSEQ multiplex PCR assay. The multiplex PCR relied on a mix of 60 forward primers for TCR Vbeta segments and 13 reverse primers for TCR Jbeta segments. A multiplex PCR assay on genomic DNA amplified the CDR3 region of rearranged TCR beta genes. On the Illumina HiSeq System, the amplified TCR beta libraries were sequenced as 87-base-pair reads. In the original analysis: A later analysis counted some 74 million unique TCR beta chains across the 666 repertoires, and 10 million to 12 million of these chains were shared by at least two donors. A nearest-neighbor algorithm error-corrected the raw reads and collapsed the reads into unique sequences, merging closely related sequences to remove PCR and sequencing errors. To assign V, D and J gene segments, CDR3 sequences were aligned to IMGT reference sequences. For a sequence to be retained, a match of at least six nucleotides to both a V gene segment and a J gene segment was required. A rearrangement counted as productive if the CDR3 had no stop codons and remained in frame with V and J, and every other rearrangement counted as non-productive. Following IMGT convention, CDR3 was defined as the stretch from the second conserved V-encoded cysteine up to the conserved J-encoded phenylalanine. The earlier analysis of about 560 of the donors excluded any sequence lacking an unambiguous match to a single V gene segment. In an earlier analysis of approximately 610 of the donors, V segments were called functional above 56.7% productive rearrangements and were called segregating when the between-donor standard deviation exceeded 5%. A statistical classification framework was built for diagnosing cytomegalovirus status from the catalog of TCR beta chain sequences. V and J gene assignment, in a later analysis, came from comparing TCR nucleotide sequences with IMGT/GENE-DB human TR gene sequences. In a later analysis, CDR3 sequences and most-parsimonious VDJ recombination scenarios were assigned using the TCRdist pipeline. A later analysis defined each TCR beta chain by its CDR3 amino acid sequence plus V-gene family, and excluded reads lacking a unique V-gene family. A later analysis removed roughly 590 highly shared, low-generation-probability nucleotide sequences to deal with suspected cross-contamination and a sequencing artifact. A later analysis calculated a clonal expansion index for each public chain from normalized within-repertoire ranks of inferred template counts. In a later analysis, generation probabilities were computed using a VDJ recombination model fitted to out-of-frame rearrangements, and the results were checked against IGoR. A later analysis scored TCR-TCR, TCR-HLA and TCR-CMV co-occurrence with hypergeometric tests, applying a repertoire-size bias correction to TCR pairs. To estimate false discovery rates, a later analysis permuted the HLA or CMV assignments 20 times. In a later analysis, co-occurring TCRs were grouped using DBSCAN, and TCRdist sequence similarity was added for clustering within HLA-allele-positive subsets. For co-occurrence clustering, repertoires with fewer than 30,000 or more than 120,000 public chains were excluded, along with a handful of repertoires with anomalous nucleotide sharing. TCRdb carries this immuneACCESS record with in-frame sequences only. Its versions omit some clonotypes, under half of them owing to an unresolved V gene in the studies checked, with the rest unexplained. The V and J calls and clone size were taken over from that table, and D and trimming were inferred from the DNA. Present in this sample are about 76,000 clones, 78% of which were seen just once. Of the sample, 8% to 9% is held by the ten largest clones.

Counted from cysteine to phenylalanine, this CDR3 has 16 amino acids. Kept here is only the CDR3 DNA, which spans 48 bases and is read in frame from base 1. A distance of 16 bases separates the germline ends of V and J, which lose 5 bases and 1 base respectively. According to the germline V gene, CDR1 reads MDHEN and CDR2 reads SYDVKM. In total, roughly 670 healthy bone marrow donors made up the cohort. At the time of sampling, every cohort member was nominally healthy, though immune exposures that went unrecorded were likely present. The donor tested CMV seropositive, placing the donor among the approximately 310 seropositive members of the cohort. Every donor gave a peripheral blood sample, and the peripheral blood mononuclear cells from that sample were used for TCR beta sequencing. Genomic DNA extraction from the blood cell samples was performed with the Qiagen DNeasy Blood Extraction Kit. Broad study findings and their caveats: Sequencing depth was assumed to be roughly uniform across donors in the presence/absence analyses, though that assumption may not hold. Correlated functional status among segregating V segments might be attributable to linkage disequilibrium, but an unknown experimental factor could not be ruled out. A later analysis associated 17,000 or so TCR beta sequences with specific HLA alleles at a false discovery rate of 0.05. Most TCR sequences were observed very rarely across donors, whereas some public TCRs were present in many individuals. The study gave a list of 150 to 200 TCR beta chains associated with cytomegalovirus. For the cohort, immune exposure information was limited to CMV serostatus. Because counts were too low, 15 to 20 rarely observed V segments, including chromosome 9 orphons, were left out of the earlier analysis of about 500 of the donors. The cohort was sequenced for TCR beta chains only, and without alpha or paired-chain data the features that could be detected were limited. A cluster of highly shared sequence variants was judged likely to be a technical artifact of the sequencing pipeline. In both the original and validation cohorts, the classifier was reported to diagnose cytomegalovirus status with high specificity and sensitivity. The authors suggested that the approach could potentially be generalized to other disease states and immunological phenotypes. Compared with equally common non-associated chains, HLA-associated TCR beta chains in a later analysis were more clonally expanded and had lower generation probabilities. HLA typing was unavailable for some donors at each locus, so association tests used only the typed subset. According to a later genetic analysis, donors in an Asian-associated ancestry cluster had fewer N-insertions in productive TCRs than the approximately 610-donor mean. Strong co-occurrence of HLA alleles, especially DR and DQ, made assigning TCR associations to individual alleles difficult. In an earlier analysis of 450 to 750 of the donors, most TCR beta V segments appeared in productive rearrangements about 90% or about 30% of the time, broadly matching IMGT annotations. A further reported finding was that TCR beta sequences accurately predicted the HLA-A and HLA-B alleles for most subjects in the first cohort. In a later analysis, most CMV-associated TCR beta chains were found to appear HLA-restricted, with HLA associations seemingly driven largely by CMV exposure. In a later analysis, TCR association rates were found to vary across HLA loci, with the most associated TCRs seen for DRB1 alleles and the fewest for HLA-C alleles. The 87-base-pair reads could not distinguish some IMGT-functional V segments, including TRBV6-2 and TRBV6-3, so those segments were excluded. In a later genetic analysis, a missense DCLRE1C variant was associated with V-gene and J-gene trimming of TCR beta chains, and the association was replicated in an independent cohort. Three of the identified cytomegalovirus-associated TCR beta chains were confirmed in vitro to be specific for cytomegalovirus antigens. Several of the top co-occurrence clusters appeared to be linked to parvovirus B19, influenza, CMV and Epstein-Barr virus, according to a later analysis.

The sequence joins TRBV28 to TRBJ2-3; TRBD2 is perhaps the D gene, given 5 matching bases. Specimen: PBMCs. The receptor's source is a woman between 35 and 50 years old in good health and CMV-seropositive. This receptor carries the CDR3 CASSPPGHGGTDTQYF. The DNA sequence follows: TGTGCCAGCAGTCCCCCCGGGCACGGGGGCACAGATACGCAGTATTTT.